This entry is about one T cell receptor (beta chain). The data were obtained in a study of blood T cell repertoires in COVID-19. Authors' processing steps: Amplification with reference gene primers provided the estimates of nucleated cell counts. The method was immunoSEQ multiplex PCR; TCRdb's version includes in-frame clones alone and lacks a portion of them. V, J and clone size reflect that table, while D and trimming were determined from the DNA. The repertoire has approximately 330,000 clones, around 87% of them found once; the top ten carry roughly 4%. The CDR3 extends over 15 amino acids. The ends lost 3 bases at V and 1 base at J; junction bases unmatched: 3. The germline V gene has CDR1 MNHEY and CDR2 SMNVEV (reference sequence).

The TCR sequence derives from a woman aged 50 to 60 with active or convalescent COVID-19. V and J are TRBV27 and TRBJ2-1, with 7 nucleotides matching TRBD2. Sequenced input: peripheral blood. The CDR3 spells CASSFAGASYNEQFF. The CDR3 DNA reads as TGTGCCAGCAGTTTTGCGGGAGCATCCTACAATGAGCAGTTCTTC.